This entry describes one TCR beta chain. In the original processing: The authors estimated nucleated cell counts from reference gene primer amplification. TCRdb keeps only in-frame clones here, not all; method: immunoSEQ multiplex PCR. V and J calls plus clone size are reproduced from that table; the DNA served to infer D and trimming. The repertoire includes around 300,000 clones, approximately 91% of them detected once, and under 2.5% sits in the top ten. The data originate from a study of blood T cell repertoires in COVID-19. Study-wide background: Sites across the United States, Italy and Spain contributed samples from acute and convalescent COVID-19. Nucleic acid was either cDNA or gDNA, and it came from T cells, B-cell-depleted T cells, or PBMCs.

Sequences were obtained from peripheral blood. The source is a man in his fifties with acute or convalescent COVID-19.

Here the CDR3 reads CASSPGFGNTIYF. Here the CDR3 DNA reads TGTGCCAGCAGCCCAGGGTTTGGAAACACCATATATTTT. The chain joins TRBV9 to TRBJ1-3, with a weak D call TRBD1 (5 bases). V lost 4 bases and J 3 bases, leaving 8 bases between the germline ends. The germline V gene encodes CDR1 SGDLS and CDR2 YYNGEE. The CDR3 contains 13 residues.